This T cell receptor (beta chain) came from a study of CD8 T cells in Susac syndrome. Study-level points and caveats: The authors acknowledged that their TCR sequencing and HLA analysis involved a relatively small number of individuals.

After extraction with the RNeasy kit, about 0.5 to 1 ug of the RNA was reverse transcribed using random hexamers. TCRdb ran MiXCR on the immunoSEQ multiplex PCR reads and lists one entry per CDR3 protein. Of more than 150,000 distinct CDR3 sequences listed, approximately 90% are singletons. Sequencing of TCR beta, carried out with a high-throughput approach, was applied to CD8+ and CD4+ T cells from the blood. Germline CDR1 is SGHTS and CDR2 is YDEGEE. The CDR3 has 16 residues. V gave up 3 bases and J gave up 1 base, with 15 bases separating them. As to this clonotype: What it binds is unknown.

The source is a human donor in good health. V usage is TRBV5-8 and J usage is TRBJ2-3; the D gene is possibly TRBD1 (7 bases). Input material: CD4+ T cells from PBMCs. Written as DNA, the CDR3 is TGTGCCAGCAGCTCCACCCAGGGGGGCGGCACAGATACGCAGTATTTT. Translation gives CASSSTQGGGTDTQYF.